This T cell receptor beta chain was observed in a study of OX40 agonist ivuxolimab in advanced cancers. For the study at large: Ivuxolimab, which is an agonistic anti-OX40 (CD134) antibody, was administered to the patients. Study-wide results and caveats: Dosing at 0.1 to 3.0 mg/kg was accompanied by clonal expansion of CD4+ and CD8+ blood T cells by week 6. Expanded peripheral T-cell antigen specificity went undetermined. CD8+ T cells averaged more expanded clones than CD4+.

The assay was immunoSEQ multiplex PCR, and TCRdb's table has in-frame clones only and misses some. The sample yields about 98,000 clones, around 94% seen once. As regards this clone: Its antigen remains unknown.

The germline V and J ends were trimmed by 4 bases and 6 bases, with 13 bases remaining between them. The germline CDR1 and CDR2 sequences are SGHRS and YFSETQ. The CDR3 runs 13 residues. The clonotype comes from an adult with an advanced solid tumor such as melanoma, head and neck, liver or kidney cancer. Material: CD4+ or CD8+ T cells sorted from blood, obtained in a trial of the OX40 agonist ivuxolimab. The chain joins TRBV5-1 to TRBJ1-2; D possibly corresponds to TRBD1 (5 bases). The DNA of the CDR3 is TGCGCCAGCAGCAAGGACACCGGAGATGGCTACACCTTC. Amino acid sequence: CASSKDTGDGYTF.